This TCR beta chain was obtained from a study of metastatic and nonmetastatic thyroid tumors (dated by TCRdb to between 2020 and 2021). About the full investigation: Repertoires from peripheral blood and from tumor or nodule tissue samples of malignant and benign thyroid patients were compared. Paper-wide results and their limitations: TCR beta diversity was reported as significantly higher in malignant tumors than in benign nodules, in both blood and tumor samples.

Trimming costs V 5 bases and J 0 bases, and their ends lie 5 bases apart. The CDR3 covers 13 residues, taking in both the cysteine and the phenylalanine. Only CDR3 DNA remains: 39 bases, in frame from the first base. CDR1 and CDR2 were assigned from the germline V gene (reference sequence) as SGHAT and FQDESV. This clone is characterized as medium-sized (0.01 to 0.1%). Its antigen remains unidentified. No much larger clone exists at a distance of one base, and base qualities are not known. No patient had received any treatment before thyroid surgery. Using T-cell receptor beta sequencing, the researchers looked back retrospectively at clinical samples from patients, gathered between about 2012 and 2018. The library was produced with PCR. TCRdb records Illumina HiSeq 4000 as the sequencer. High-throughput sequencing was used to profile the TCR beta-chain CDR3 region of every patient. As for the original processing: The researchers built a classifier to tell apart papillary thyroid cancer patients with distant metastasis, based on CDR3 differences among clinicopathological groups. The Shannon index was used to measure repertoire diversity, and the Morisita-Horn index was used to measure how similar tumor and blood repertoires were. TCRdb itself trimmed the public reads at Q25 with fastp, ran MiXCR and retained productive beta chains. The V and J calls and clone size are TCRdb's, not the authors'. The sample includes more than 25,000 clones, with under 30% observed a single time. 5% to 6.5% of the sample is in the top ten clones.

The sequence joins TRBV11-1 to TRBJ1-3; confidence is insufficient to name the D gene. The sequence derives from a female donor with papillary thyroid cancer or a benign thyroid nodule (not recorded which). Some clones in this sample may be carry-over from other donors' samples. The material sequenced was blood. At the DNA level, the sequence is TGTGCCAGCAGCATCACCTCTGGAAACACCATATATTTT. It translates to CASSITSGNTIYF.